The clone carrying this T cell receptor (beta chain) was observed a few times. Its antigen is currently unknown. Germline CDR1 is SGHDN and CDR2 is FVKESK. This CDR3 contains 16 residues. V shed 0 bases, J shed 7 bases, and the junction held 8 bases outside the gene matches. These data belong to a study of regulatory T cells in long-lasting Graves disease. Study observations and caveats: Only a small sample size was used, which may have cut accuracy.

Relying on iRepertoire HTBI primers and Arm-PCR of CDR3 regions, the team built TCR beta libraries. Via MiXCR, TCRdb re-called the multiplex PCR reads, giving one row per CDR3 protein. The data contain about 300,000 distinct CDR3 sequences, around 20% of them singletons. Documented time point: persistent/refractory GD, antithyroid drugs over 5 years with positive TRAb. PBMC-extracted RNA yielded the TCR library. The J gene is TRBJ2-7, the V gene TRBV14; the match to TRBD2 covers 11 bases. This clonotype was obtained from a female donor with Graves disease. The sequences come from peripheral blood mononuclear cells (PBMCs), collected when the disease was refractory, from a patient treated with antithyroid drugs. The CDR3: CASSQDRISGRDEQYF. CDR3 DNA sequence: TGTGCCAGCAGCCAAGATCGGATTAGCGGGAGGGATGAGCAGTACTTC.